The entry below gives a single T cell receptor (beta chain) sequence along with its context. The antigen is unknown. At one end, the junction sequence differs from germline, possibly due to a read error. The data were taken from a study of metastatic and nonmetastatic thyroid tumors. Study-level information: Malignant and benign thyroid patients had repertoires compared in peripheral blood and tumor or nodule tissue.

Germline loops: CDR1 SGHTA, CDR2 FQGTGA. This CDR3 has 15 amino acids. Points from the study as a whole: Reportedly, malignant thyroid tumors had significantly higher TCR beta diversity than benign nodules, in blood and tumor.

Authors' analysis steps: Using the CDR3 differences seen across clinicopathological groups, the authors built a distant-metastasis classifier for papillary thyroid cancer, which was meant to discriminate distant-metastatic patients. TCRdb reassembled clones from the PCR reads with MiXCR. These V and J calls are TCRdb output, not the study's own analysis. The sample yields about 24,000 clones, approximately 20% seen once. Patients were all untreated before their thyroid surgery. The rearrangement joins TRBV7-3 to TRBJ2-3; D tentatively fits TRBD1 or TRBD2 (5 bases each). The clonotype was recovered from a male donor with papillary thyroid cancer or a benign thyroid nodule (not recorded which). Some clones in this sample may be carry-over from other donors' samples. Specimen: blood. CDR3 in amino acids: CASSLGPELTNTQYF. CDR3 DNA: TGTGCCAGCAGCTTGGGACCCGAGCTCACAAATACGCAGTATTTT.